This T cell receptor (beta chain) was captured by sequencing in a study of cytomegalovirus exposure and HLA in healthy donors (dated by TCRdb to the late 2010s). About the investigation overall: An earlier analysis of a few hundred of the donors reported approximately 260 Gb of sequence data and approximately 120 million unique TCR beta sequences obtained from some 170 million T cells. A later analysis re-examined previously published TCR beta repertoires from hundreds of donors and added high-resolution HLA genotyping to investigate patterns of TCR occurrence. HLA typing included class I and class II loci at four-digit resolution. A later genetic analysis used genome-wide SNP genotypes for about three fifths of the 666 donors, treating that subset as a discovery cohort. The aim of the study was to test whether cataloging public T cell receptors could identify signatures of past pathogen exposure. Using immunosequencing, the study profiled T cell repertoires from fewer than 700 subjects and related those repertoires to cytomegalovirus serostatus. High-throughput TCR immunosequencing, statistical association of individual TCRs with disease status, and machine learning were combined to predict cytomegalovirus infection status. On average, around 230,000 unique TCR beta nucleotide sequences were sequenced per donor among 300 to 500 genotyped donors of the cohort, with roughly 18% of those sequences being non-productive. Besides the first cohort of 500 to 700 subjects, a separate validation cohort made up of roughly 120 different subjects was used. To decide whether each TCR beta V gene segment behaved as functional or pseudogenic, an earlier analysis of approximately 600 of the donors relied on high-throughput TCR beta sequencing. Approximately 300 gigabases of sequencing data and around 85 million unique TCR sequences made up an early release that covered about 640 HLA-typed donors. Every discovery cohort repertoire had been produced on one sequencing platform. Four to six DR-DQ haplotypes were handled as single units for association and clustering because linkage in the cohort was strong. Donor age, sex, ethnicity and CMV serostatus were compiled together with the repertoire data. The number of donors typed differed by locus, with roughly 629-640 for A, B, C, DRB1 and DQB1, 522 for DQA1, 600 to 610 for DPA1, and some 470 for DPB1. Rather than using new phenotypic data, the later analysis identified candidate immune exposures from TCR beta sequences and from how often those sequences occurred across donors. Among the roughly 380 genotyped donors, roughly 80% belonged to the genetic ancestry cluster associated with self-reported Caucasian donors.

On this clone: The target of this receptor is not known. No much larger clonotype is one base removed from it; base qualities were not supplied.

The CDR3 spans 13 residues, from the cysteine through the phenylalanine. Solely the CDR3 DNA is kept, with 39 bases framed from the first base. Trimming leaves V shorter by 0 bases and J shorter by 13 bases, with the junction holding 7 bases beyond the gene matches. The germline V gene yields MGHRA for CDR1 and YSYEKL for CDR2. The method was the immunoSEQ multiplex PCR assay. The multiplex PCR relied on a mix of 60 forward primers for TCR Vbeta segments and 13 reverse primers for TCR Jbeta segments. A multiplex PCR assay on genomic DNA amplified the CDR3 region of rearranged TCR beta genes. On the Illumina HiSeq System, the amplified TCR beta libraries were sequenced as 87-base-pair reads. In the paper's pipeline: A later analysis tallied tens of millions of unique TCR beta chains across the approximately 670 repertoires, and approximately 12 million of those chains were shared by two or more donors. A nearest-neighbor algorithm error-corrected the raw reads and collapsed the reads into unique sequences, merging closely related sequences to remove PCR and sequencing errors. CDR3 sequences were aligned to IMGT reference sequences to assign V, D and J gene segments. For a sequence to be retained, a match of at least six nucleotides was required to both a V gene segment and a J gene segment. A rearrangement was called productive if the CDR3 had no stop codons and remained in frame with V and J, and every other rearrangement was called non-productive. CDR3 was defined according to IMGT convention as the region running from the second conserved V-encoded cysteine to the conserved J-encoded phenylalanine. Sequences without an unambiguous match to a single V gene segment were excluded from the earlier analysis of a few hundred of the donors. An earlier analysis of a few hundred of the donors called V segments functional above 56.7% productive rearrangements and segregating when the between-donor standard deviation exceeded 5%. A statistical classification framework was built for diagnosing cytomegalovirus status from the catalog of TCR beta chain sequences. A later analysis assigned V and J genes by comparing TCR nucleotide sequences with IMGT/GENE-DB human TR gene sequences. A later analysis assigned CDR3 sequences and most-parsimonious VDJ recombination scenarios with the TCRdist pipeline. In a later analysis, every TCR beta chain was defined by the combination of its CDR3 amino acid sequence and its V-gene family, and reads without a unique V-gene family were dropped. A later analysis removed over 500 highly shared, low-generation-probability nucleotide sequences to deal with suspected cross-contamination and a sequencing artifact. A later analysis calculated a clonal expansion index for each public chain from normalized within-repertoire ranks of inferred template counts. In a later analysis, generation probabilities were computed with a VDJ recombination model fitted to out-of-frame rearrangements, and the resulting probabilities were checked against IGoR. Hypergeometric tests were used in a later analysis to score TCR-TCR, TCR-HLA and TCR-CMV co-occurrence, with a repertoire-size bias correction applied to the TCR pairs. A later analysis estimated false discovery rates by permuting HLA or CMV assignments 20 times. A later analysis grouped co-occurring TCRs with DBSCAN, adding TCRdist sequence similarity when clustering within HLA-allele-positive subsets. Repertoires with fewer than 30,000 or more than 120,000 public chains, plus five repertoires with anomalous nucleotide sharing, were excluded from co-occurrence clustering. TCRdb limited this immuneACCESS table to in-frame rearrangements with V and J called. A share of clones is missing; checked studies link under half to unresolved V genes, and the rest is unexplained. V and J calls and clone size are those listed in that table; D and trimming were worked out from the DNA. The sample yields some 110,000 clones; approximately 81% were counted once. Together, the top ten hold approximately 4.3% of the sample.

In total, around 600 healthy bone marrow donors made up the cohort. At the time of sampling, all cohort members were nominally healthy, though unrecorded immune exposures were likely present. The donor tested CMV seropositive and was one of the 289 seropositive cohort members. A peripheral blood sample was provided by each donor, and peripheral blood mononuclear cells were used for TCR beta sequencing. The Qiagen DNeasy Blood Extraction Kit was used to extract genomic DNA from the blood cell samples. Findings and caveats that apply to the study as a whole: This cohort had only TCR beta chains sequenced, and the lack of alpha or paired-chain data limited which features could be detected. A total of 164 TCR beta chains were listed by the study as associated with cytomegalovirus. In a later analysis, the rate of TCR association differed among HLA loci, with DRB1 alleles having the most associated TCRs and HLA-C alleles having the fewest. HLA typing was unavailable for some donors at each locus, so association tests used only the typed subset. Correlated functional status among segregating V segments might reflect linkage disequilibrium, but an unknown experimental factor could not be ruled out. Compared with equally common non-associated chains, HLA-associated TCR beta chains in a later analysis were more clonally expanded and had lower generation probabilities. A cluster of highly shared sequence variants was judged likely to represent a technical artifact of the sequencing pipeline. A further reported finding was that TCR beta sequences accurately predicted the HLA-A and HLA-B alleles for most subjects in the first cohort. Sequencing depth was assumed to be roughly uniform across donors in the presence/absence analyses, though that assumption may not hold. A later genetic analysis reported fewer N-insertions in productive TCRs among donors in an Asian-associated ancestry cluster than the roughly 700-donor mean. In a later analysis, most CMV-associated TCR beta chains were found to appear HLA-restricted, with HLA associations seemingly driven largely by CMV exposure. The classifier was reported to diagnose cytomegalovirus status with high specificity and sensitivity in both the original cohort and the validation cohort. Because counts were too low, roughly 17 rarely observed V segments, including chromosome 9 orphons, were left out of the earlier analysis of 500 to 750 of the donors. Across donors, most TCR sequences were observed very rarely, whereas some public TCRs were present in many individuals. In vitro tests confirmed that three of the cytomegalovirus-associated TCR beta chains recognize cytomegalovirus antigens. The only immune exposure information available for the cohort was CMV serostatus. In a later analysis, some 17,000 TCR beta sequences were associated with specific HLA alleles at a false discovery rate of 0.05. Because the 87-base-pair reads could not distinguish some IMGT-functional V segments, including TRBV6-2 and TRBV6-3, those segments were excluded. The authors suggested that the approach could potentially be extended to other disease states and immunological phenotypes. A later genetic analysis associated a missense DCLRE1C variant with V-gene and J-gene trimming of TCR beta chains, and an independent cohort replicated the association. A later analysis reported that several top co-occurrence clusters appeared linked to parvovirus B19, influenza, CMV and Epstein-Barr virus. In an earlier analysis of more than 450 of the donors, most TCR beta V segments were observed in productive rearrangements about 90% or about 30% of the time, broadly matching IMGT annotations. Strong co-occurrence of HLA alleles, especially DR and DQ, made assigning TCR associations to individual alleles difficult.

The specimen was PBMCs. This clonotype originated in a man aged 25-40 years in good health and CMV-seropositive. The chain couples TRBV4-1 to TRBJ2-5; a stretch of 8 junction bases matches TRBD1. The nucleotides are TGCGCCAGCAGCCAAGATTCAGGGGGCTGTGGGTACTTC. Its amino acids are CASSQDSGGCGYF.